The T cell receptor beta chain under discussion was sequenced for a study of blood T cell repertoires in COVID-19. Across the whole study: The United States, Italy and Spain were the sources of the acute and convalescent COVID-19 samples. Nucleic acid was either cDNA or gDNA, and it came from T cells, B-cell-depleted T cells, or PBMCs.

TCRdb keeps only in-frame clones here, not all; method: immunoSEQ multiplex PCR. The repertoire holds under 400,000 clones, with nearly 90% as singletons. Sequenced: peripheral blood. This TCR was recovered from a man aged 18 to 30 with active or convalescent COVID-19.

Here the CDR3 reads CASSLRGRATDTQYF. In DNA, the CDR3 is TGTGCCAGCAGCCTCCGCGGGAGGGCCACAGATACGCAGTATTTT. The rearrangement uses TRBV7-2 and TRBJ2-3; 9 positions match TRBD2. This CDR3 contains 15 residues. V gave up 5 bases and J gave up 2 bases; unmatched junction bases: 5. Germline CDR1 SGHTA, CDR2 FQGNSA. Supplemented by reference TRBV7-2 and TRBJ2-3, the full variable domain reads GAGVSQSPSNKVTEKGKDVELRCDPISGHTALYWYRQSLGQGLEFLIYFQGNSAPDKSGLPSDRFSAERTGGSVSTLTIQRTQQEDSAVYLCASSLRGRATDTQYFGPGTRLTVL.